Below, 17 T cell receptor beta chains from the same sample are listed, as sequenced in a study of shared clonotypes between healthy human individuals. Naive CD8 populations comprised CD45RO-negative cells positively selected for CCR7, excluding terminally differentiated effector memory CD45RA+ cells. Clones were read by immunoSEQ multiplex PCR, and TCRdb kept only the in-frame ones, dropping some. The repertoire has some 1,900,000 clones, roughly 94% of them found once; the top ten carry roughly 1.2%. Sequenced sample: naive CD8+ T cells sorted from blood. The source is a young man in good health.

The CDR3 bases are TGTGCCAGCAGCTTGGCCGGGAAGTCTTACGAGCAGTACTTC. Amino acids: CASSLAGKSYEQYF. The V and J genes are TRBV5-8 and TRBJ2-7; D perhaps matches TRBD2 (5 bases). CDR1 is SGHTS, CDR2 YDEGEE, per germline. The V gene lost 0 bases and the J gene lost 4 bases, with 11 bases spanning the gap. The CDR3 is made up of 14 amino acids.

This clone turned up a few times. The chain recombines TRBV4-1 with TRBJ1-6, with 8 bases lining up with TRBD1. Trimming took 0 bases from V and 7 from J; bases not matched to a gene: 5. This CDR3 has 16 residues. Germline V gene lookup returns CDR1 MGHRA and CDR2 YSYEKL. CDR3 DNA: TGCGCCAGCAGCCAAGATGGGACAGGCAGGAATTCACCCCTCCACTTT. This translates into CASSQDGTGRNSPLHF.

The chain has TRBV7-9 and TRBJ2-7; 8 nucleotides line up with TRBD2. J gave up 3 bases and V 5 bases, and 6 bases lay outside the gene matches. CDR3 length: 14 residues. Germline V gene lookup returns CDR1 SEHNR and CDR2 FQNEAQ (reference sequence). The chain's CDR3 is CASSTRGGFYEQYF. Here the CDR3 DNA reads TGTGCCAGCAGCACTCGGGGGGGTTTCTACGAGCAGTACTTC.

CDR3 sequence reads: CASRPGLSNYGYTF. In DNA, the CDR3 is TGTGCCAGCAGACCGGGACTGTCGAACTATGGCTACACCTTC. This rearrangement joins TRBV28 to TRBJ1-2, with D tentatively TRBD1 (5 bases). Per germline, CDR1 MDHEN and CDR2 SYDVKM. The CDR3 spans 14 residues. V was pared by 6 bases and J by 2 bases, with 13 bases between.

Notes on this clone: This sample also contains other DNA sequences that code for the same CDR3. The chain carries TRBV13 and TRBJ2-1; D possibly uses TRBD1 or TRBD2 (5 bases each). The CDR3 runs 11 residues. Trimming removed 5 bases from V and 9 bases from J, with 8 bases in between. The germline V gene has CDR1 PRHDT and CDR2 FYEKMQ (reference sequence). The CDR3 DNA is TGTGCCAGCAGCCCTGGGGGTGAGCAGTTCTTC. It translates to CASSPGGEQFF.

This clone appeared once. This sequence joins TRBV7-6 and TRBJ2-5, with 10 bases matching TRBD2. Looked up from germline, CDR1 is SGHVS and CDR2 is FNYEAQ. V was clipped by 2 bases and J by 5 bases; unmatched bases: 17. The CDR3 runs 19 residues. CDR3 coding DNA: TGTGCCAGCAGCTTATTCCGACTAGCGGGTGGACTGGACGTTGAGACCCAGTACTTC. Its protein product is CASSLFRLAGGLDVETQYF.

V gene TRBV30 combines with J gene TRBJ2-7, with 7 positions matching TRBD2. The CDR3 consists of 12 residues. Trimming cost V 4 bases and J 5 bases; bases outside gene matches: 5. In germline, CDR1 is GTSNPN, CDR2 SVGIG (reference sequence). The CDR3 nucleotides are TGTGCCTGGACTCGGCTAGCGGACGAGCAGTACTTC. Protein: CAWTRLADEQYF.

The CDR3 bases are TGTGCCTGGACGGGTGGCTCCGGTCCAGATACGCAGTATTTT. Translating it yields CAWTGGSGPDTQYF. V and J are TRBV30 and TRBJ2-3, with D unclear. Trimming took 4 bases from V and 4 from J, leaving 15 bases between them. The CDR3 totals 14 residues. CDR1 is GTSNPN, CDR2 SVGIG, per germline (reference sequence).

The gene calls are TRBV7-2 and TRBJ2-7, with no clear D. Germline V gene sequence: CDR1 SGHTA, CDR2 FQGNSA. The CDR3 sequence is 15 residues long. The ends were cut back, 5 bases at V and 2 bases at J, with 16 bases in the middle. The chain's CDR3 is CASSTAQGAPYEQYF. CDR3 sequence (DNA): TGTGCCAGCAGCACTGCCCAAGGAGCTCCCTACGAGCAGTACTTC. Filled out from reference TRBV7-2 and TRBJ2-7, the complete variable domain reads GAGVSQSPSNKVTEKGKDVELRCDPISGHTALYWYRQSLGQGLEFLIYFQGNSAPDKSGLPSDRFSAERTGGSVSTLTIQRTQQEDSAVYLCASSTAQGAPYEQYFGPGTRLTVT.

The chain joins TRBV9 to TRBJ2-7, with a possible D match to TRBD2 (6 bases). The ends were cut back, 4 bases at V and 2 bases at J, with 10 bases in the middle. The length of the CDR3 is 13 residues. Germline V gene sequence: CDR1 SGDLS, CDR2 YYNGEE. CDR3 protein: CASSLGGPYEQYF. In DNA, the CDR3 is TGTGCCAGCAGCCTCGGGGGACCCTACGAGCAGTACTTC.

The CDR3, as DNA: TGTGCCAGCAGTGCTACCTTGCAGGGTTCCAACACCGGGGAGCTGTTTTTT. Amino acid sequence: CASSATLQGSNTGELFF. V is TRBV6-1 and J is TRBJ2-2; possible D gene TRBD1, 5 bases. The CDR3 spans 17 residues. V lost 4 bases and J 2 bases, leaving 17 bases between the germline ends. The V gene's germline CDR1 is MNHNS and CDR2 SASEGT.

This chain uses TRBV15 with TRBJ2-1, with 7 bases aligning to TRBD2. Germline V gene sequence: CDR1 LNHNV, CDR2 YYDKDF (reference sequence). With 5 bases clipped from V and 1 base from J, the junction kept 5 bases outside the gene matches. This CDR3 contains 15 residues. The CDR3, as DNA: TGTGCCACCAGCCCCCAGCGGGGTTCCTACAATGAGCAGTTCTTC. Amino acids: CATSPQRGSYNEQFF. Full variable domain (remainder filled in from reference TRBV15 and TRBJ2-1): DAMVIQNPRYQVTQFGKPVTLSCSQTLNHNVMYWYQQKSSQAPKLLFHYYDKDFNNEADTPDNFQSRRPNTSFCFLDIRSPGLGDTAMYLCATSPQRGSYNEQFFGPGTRLTVL.

The V gene is TRBV7-9, the J gene TRBJ2-5, with D perhaps assigned TRBD1 or TRBD2 (5 bases each). Germline CDR1 is SEHNR and CDR2 is FQNEAQ (reference sequence). Trimming removed 5 bases at V and 0 bases at J, with 19 bases between. CDR3 length: 17 amino acids. CDR3 protein: CASSPAIRGAYQETQYF. CDR3 in DNA: TGTGCCAGCAGCCCGGCCATTAGAGGGGCGTACCAAGAGACCCAGTACTTC. Complete variable domain (other parts from reference TRBV7-9 and TRBJ2-5): DTGVSQNPRHKITKRGQNVTFRCDPISEHNRLYWYRQTLGQGPEFLTYFQNEAQLEKSRLLSDRFSAERPKGSFSTLEIQRTEQGDSAMYLCASSPAIRGAYQETQYFGPGTRLLVL.

V and J are TRBV19 and TRBJ1-5; 8 bases are shared with TRBD1. Germline CDR1 is LNHDA and CDR2 is SQIVND (reference sequence). The CDR3 extends over 14 amino acids. V lost 7 bases, J lost 7 bases, and 9 bases stayed unmatched. CDR3 loop: CASTTDRVGQPQHF. The DNA for the CDR3 is TGTGCCAGTACCACGGACAGGGTAGGGCAGCCCCAGCATTTT.

The rearrangement joins TRBV27 to TRBJ2-1; D remains unclear. The germline V gene encodes CDR1 MNHEY and CDR2 SMNVEV (reference sequence). This CDR3 has 11 amino acids. Trimming stripped 7 bases from V and 10 bases from J, with 11 bases between. The CDR3 DNA reads as TGTGCCAGCACCAAGGGCCCCGAGCAGTTCTTC. It encodes CASTKGPEQFF.

The rearrangement uses TRBV5-1 and TRBJ1-6, with D uncertain. This CDR3 has 14 residues. Trimming pared 1 base from V and 8 bases from J, leaving 10 bases between. Germline CDR1 and CDR2: SGHRS and YFSETQ. The DNA of the CDR3 is TGCGCCAGCAGCTTGCGGGGAACGGATTCACCCCTCCACTTT. This codes for CASSLRGTDSPLHF. The full variable domain, rest sourced from reference TRBV5-1 and TRBJ1-6, is KAGVTQTPRYLIKTRGQQVTLSCSPISGHRSVSWYQQTPGQGLQFLFEYFSETQRNKGNFPGRFSGRQFSNSRSEMNVSTLELGDSALYLCASSLRGTDSPLHFGNGTRLTVT.

This sequence joins TRBV2 and TRBJ1-2, with D maybe TRBD1 (6 bases). This CDR3 has 17 amino acids. CDR1 is SNHLY and CDR2 is FYNNEI in the germline V gene. Between the trimmed V and J ends, which lost 6 bases and 3 bases, there was a span of 23 bases. The CDR3 loop is CASSPAGLLGGDYGYTF. The CDR3, as DNA: TGTGCCAGCAGCCCAGCGGGGTTGTTGGGGGGCGACTATGGCTACACCTTC.